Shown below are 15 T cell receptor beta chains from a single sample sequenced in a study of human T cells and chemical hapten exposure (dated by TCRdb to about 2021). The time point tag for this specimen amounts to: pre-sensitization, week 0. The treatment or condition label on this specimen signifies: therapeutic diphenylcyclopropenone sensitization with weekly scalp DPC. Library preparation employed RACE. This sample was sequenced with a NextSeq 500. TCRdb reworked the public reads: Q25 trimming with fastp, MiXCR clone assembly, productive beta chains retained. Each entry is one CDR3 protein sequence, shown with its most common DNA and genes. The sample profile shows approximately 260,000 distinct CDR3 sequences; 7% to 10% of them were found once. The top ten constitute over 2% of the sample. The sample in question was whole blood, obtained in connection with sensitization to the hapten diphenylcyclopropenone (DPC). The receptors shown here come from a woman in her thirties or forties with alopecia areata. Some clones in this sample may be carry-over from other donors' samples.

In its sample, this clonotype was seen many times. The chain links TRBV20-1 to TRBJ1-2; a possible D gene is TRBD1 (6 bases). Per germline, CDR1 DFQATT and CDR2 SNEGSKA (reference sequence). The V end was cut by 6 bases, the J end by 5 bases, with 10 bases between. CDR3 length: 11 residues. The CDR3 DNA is TGCAGTGCAATACAGGGTTATGGCTACACCTTC. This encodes CSAIQGYGYTF.

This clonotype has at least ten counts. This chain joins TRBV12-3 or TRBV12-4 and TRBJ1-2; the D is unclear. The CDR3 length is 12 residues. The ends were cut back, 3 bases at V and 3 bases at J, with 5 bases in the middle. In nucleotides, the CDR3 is TGTGCCAGCAGTTTTACAGACTATGGCTACACCTTC. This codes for CASSFTDYGYTF.

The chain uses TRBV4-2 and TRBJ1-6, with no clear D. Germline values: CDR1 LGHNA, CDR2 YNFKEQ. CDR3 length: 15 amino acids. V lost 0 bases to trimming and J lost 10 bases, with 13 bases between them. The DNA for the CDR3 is TGTGCCAGCAGCCAAGATTCGAGGGCGCAATCACCCCTCCACTTT. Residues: CASSQDSRAQSPLHF.

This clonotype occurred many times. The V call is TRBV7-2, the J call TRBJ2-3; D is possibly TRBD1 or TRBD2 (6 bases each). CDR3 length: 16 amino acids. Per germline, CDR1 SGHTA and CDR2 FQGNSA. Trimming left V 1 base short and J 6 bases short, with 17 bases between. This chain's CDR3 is CASSLGTTGAGDTQYF. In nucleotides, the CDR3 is TGTGCCAGCAGCTTAGGGACTACGGGGGCGGGGGATACGCAGTATTTT. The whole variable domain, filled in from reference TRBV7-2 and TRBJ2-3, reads GAGVSQSPSNKVTEKGKDVELRCDPISGHTALYWYRQSLGQGLEFLIYFQGNSAPDKSGLPSDRFSAERTGGSVSTLTIQRTQQEDSAVYLCASSLGTTGAGDTQYFGPGTRLTVL.

The CDR3 protein is CASSAPPRNQPQHF. The CDR3 nucleotides read TGTGCCAGCAGTGCCCCCCCTAGGAATCAGCCCCAGCATTTT. The rearrangement links TRBV6-1 to TRBJ1-5; no firm D call. This CDR3 is 14 amino acids long. Between the trimmed V and J ends, which lost 4 bases and 4 bases, there was a span of 11 bases. Per germline, CDR1 MNHNS and CDR2 SASEGT.

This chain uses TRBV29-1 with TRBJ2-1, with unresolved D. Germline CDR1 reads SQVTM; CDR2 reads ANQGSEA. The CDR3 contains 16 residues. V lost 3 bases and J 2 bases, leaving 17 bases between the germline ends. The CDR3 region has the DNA TGCAGCGTTGAGGTATCCACAGTTTCAACCTACAATGAGCAGTTCTTC. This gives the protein CSVEVSTVSTYNEQFF.

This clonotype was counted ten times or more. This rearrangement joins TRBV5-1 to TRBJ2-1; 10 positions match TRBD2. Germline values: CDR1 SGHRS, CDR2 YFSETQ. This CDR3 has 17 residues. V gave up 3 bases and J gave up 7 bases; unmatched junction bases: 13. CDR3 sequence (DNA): TGCGCCAGCAGCTGGGGTATGAGCGGGAGGGCCAGGAATGAGCAGTTCTTC. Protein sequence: CASSWGMSGRARNEQFF.

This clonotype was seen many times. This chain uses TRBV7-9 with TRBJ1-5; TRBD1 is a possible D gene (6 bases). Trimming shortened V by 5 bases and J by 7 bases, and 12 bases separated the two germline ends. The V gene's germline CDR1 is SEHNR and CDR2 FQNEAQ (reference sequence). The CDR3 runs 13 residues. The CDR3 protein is CASSPDGGQPQHF. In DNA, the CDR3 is TGTGCCAGCAGCCCGGACGGGGGCCAGCCCCAGCATTTT.

The CDR3: CASSEGGGSSYNEQFF. CDR3 in DNA: TGTGCCAGCAGCGAAGGGGGCGGGAGCTCCTACAATGAGCAGTTCTTC. The chain recombines TRBV7-3 with TRBJ2-1, with D perhaps matching TRBD1 or TRBD2 (7 bases each). Trimming left V 5 bases short and J 0 bases short, with 14 bases between. The CDR3 contains 16 residues. Germline V gene sequence: CDR1 SGHTA, CDR2 FQGTGA.

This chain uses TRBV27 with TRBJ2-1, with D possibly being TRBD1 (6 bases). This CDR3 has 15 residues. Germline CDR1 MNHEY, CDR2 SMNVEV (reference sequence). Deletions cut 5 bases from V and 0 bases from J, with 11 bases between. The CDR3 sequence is CASSPDRSSYNEQFF. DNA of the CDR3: TGTGCCAGCAGTCCAGACAGGAGCTCCTACAATGAGCAGTTCTTC.

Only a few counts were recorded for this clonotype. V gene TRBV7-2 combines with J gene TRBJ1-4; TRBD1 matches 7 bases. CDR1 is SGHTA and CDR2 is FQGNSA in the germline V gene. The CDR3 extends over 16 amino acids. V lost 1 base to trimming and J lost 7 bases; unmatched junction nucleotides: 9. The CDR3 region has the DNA TGTGCCAGCAGCTTAGTGGTCCGACAGGGCGGTGAAAAACTGTTTTTT. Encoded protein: CASSLVVRQGGEKLFF. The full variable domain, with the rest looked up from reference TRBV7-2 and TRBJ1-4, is GAGVSQSPSNKVTEKGKDVELRCDPISGHTALYWYRQSLGQGLEFLIYFQGNSAPDKSGLPSDRFSAERTGGSVSTLTIQRTQQEDSAVYLCASSLVVRQGGEKLFFGSGTQLSVL.

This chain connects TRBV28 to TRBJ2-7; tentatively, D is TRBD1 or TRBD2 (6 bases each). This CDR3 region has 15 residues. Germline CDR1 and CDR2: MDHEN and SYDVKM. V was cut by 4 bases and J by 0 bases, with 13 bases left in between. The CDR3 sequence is CASSSGGTGSYEQYF. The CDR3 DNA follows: TGTGCCAGCAGTTCCGGGGGCACGGGCTCCTACGAGCAGTACTTC.

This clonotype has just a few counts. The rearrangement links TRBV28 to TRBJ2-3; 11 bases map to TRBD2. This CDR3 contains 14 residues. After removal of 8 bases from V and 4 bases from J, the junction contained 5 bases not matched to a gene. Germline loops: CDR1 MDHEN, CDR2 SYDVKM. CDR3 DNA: TGTGCCAGCGTACTAGCGGGAGCTCCAGATACGCAGTATTTT. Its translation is CASVLAGAPDTQYF.

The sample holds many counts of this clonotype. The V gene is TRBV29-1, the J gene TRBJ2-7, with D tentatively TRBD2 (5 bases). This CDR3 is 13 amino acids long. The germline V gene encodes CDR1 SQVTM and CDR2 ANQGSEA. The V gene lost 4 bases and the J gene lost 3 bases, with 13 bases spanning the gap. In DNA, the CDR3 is TGCAGCGTTGCCAGCGGTTCTATCTACGAGCAGTACTTC. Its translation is CSVASGSIYEQYF.

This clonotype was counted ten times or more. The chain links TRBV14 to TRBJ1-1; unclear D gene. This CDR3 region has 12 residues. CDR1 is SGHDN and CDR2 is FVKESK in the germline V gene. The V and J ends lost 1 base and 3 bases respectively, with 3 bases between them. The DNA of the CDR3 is TGTGCCAGCAGCCAAGCGTACACTGAAGCTTTCTTT. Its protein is CASSQAYTEAFF.